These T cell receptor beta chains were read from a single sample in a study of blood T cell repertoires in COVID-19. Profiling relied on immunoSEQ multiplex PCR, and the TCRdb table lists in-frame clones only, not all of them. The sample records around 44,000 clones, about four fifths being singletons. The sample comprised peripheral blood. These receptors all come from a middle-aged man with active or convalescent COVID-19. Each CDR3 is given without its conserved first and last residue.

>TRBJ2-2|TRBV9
ASSPGLSGELF
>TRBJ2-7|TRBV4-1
ASSQVAGSGYEQY
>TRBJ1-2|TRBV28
ASSSTSGTARNYGYT
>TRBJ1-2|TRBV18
ASSPGADYGYT
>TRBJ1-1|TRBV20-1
SAEGDTEAF
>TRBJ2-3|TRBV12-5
ASATGEADTQY
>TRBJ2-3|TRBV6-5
ASSPGKDTQY
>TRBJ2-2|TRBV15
ATSRAAGGRNTGELF
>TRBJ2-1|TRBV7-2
ASSLTGNEQF
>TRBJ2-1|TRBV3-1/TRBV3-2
ASSQDSRNEQF
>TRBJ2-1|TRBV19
ASSIEGQGYNEQF
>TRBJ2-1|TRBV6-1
ASSEVPGAINEQF
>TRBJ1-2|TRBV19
ASSARTANYGYT
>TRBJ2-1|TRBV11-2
ASSRDRLYNEQF
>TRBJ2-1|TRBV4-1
ASSQDRGHDEQF
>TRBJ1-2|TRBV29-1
SVEGRGYT
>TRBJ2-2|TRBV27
ASSFRRGWPIGRGTGELF
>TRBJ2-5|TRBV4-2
ASSQEGAGGQETQY
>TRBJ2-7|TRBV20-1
SASQSYEQY
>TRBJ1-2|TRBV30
AWSVRQGYGYT
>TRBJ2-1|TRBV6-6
ASSYPPQKGSDEQF
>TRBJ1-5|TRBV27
ASRGGTAGNQPQH
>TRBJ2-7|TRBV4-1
ASSSPVRGNYEQY